One TCR beta chain is described in this entry. These data are taken from a study of cytomegalovirus exposure and HLA in healthy donors. The PCR was carried out with 60 Vbeta primers and 13 Jbeta primers. Method: immunoSEQ multiplex PCR; TCRdb's copy keeps in-frame clones and lacks some. This sample yields around 120,000 clones, of which less than 85% are seen a single time; 2.5% to 3% belongs to the top ten. Trimming stripped 3 bases from V and 1 base from J, with 10 bases between. The CDR3 is 14 amino acids. Germline CDR1 is SGDLS and CDR2 is YYNGEE. The TCR was taken from a man aged 25 to 45 in good health and CMV-seronegative. The genes are TRBV9 and TRBJ1-2; maybe TRBD1 (5 bases). Specimen: PBMCs. As DNA, the CDR3 is TGTGCCAGCAGCGCTCTCCAGGGTAACTATGGCTACACCTTC. Encoded protein: CASSALQGNYGYTF.